The 21 T cell receptor beta chains below all came from one sample that was sequenced in a study of shared clonotypes between healthy human individuals. Sequenced by immunoSEQ multiplex PCR; TCRdb stores in-frame clones only, minus some. The sample lists about 580,000 clones, more than 95% occurring once. CD45RO negativity and positive selection for CCR7 defined naive CD8 cells, a population that excluded terminally differentiated effector memory CD45RA+ cells. Source material: naive CD8+ T cells sorted from blood. All receptors derive from a man between 25 and 39 years old in good health.

The genes are TRBV7-8 and TRBJ2-7, with TRBD2 as a possible D gene (5 bases). The CDR3 contains 14 residues. The ends were cut back, 3 bases at V and 0 bases at J, with 9 bases in the middle. In germline, CDR1 is SGHVS, CDR2 FQNEAQ. Written as DNA, the CDR3 is TGTGCCAGCAGCTTCCGGGGTTCCTCCTACGAGCAGTACTTC. Protein product: CASSFRGSSYEQYF.

The chain has TRBV27 and TRBJ2-1, with D unresolved. The V gene's germline CDR1 is MNHEY and CDR2 SMNVEV (reference sequence). The germline V and J ends were trimmed by 0 bases and 9 bases, with 9 bases remaining between them. The CDR3 is 13 residues long. The CDR3 is CASSLSSAGEQFF. Written as DNA, the CDR3 is TGTGCCAGCAGTTTATCCTCGGCCGGTGAGCAGTTCTTC.

About this clone: Distinct nucleotide sequences in the sample also encode this CDR3. The chain couples TRBV7-9 to TRBJ2-7, with D unclear. V was cut by 2 bases and J by 4 bases, with 9 bases left in between. Germline CDR1 is SEHNR and CDR2 is FQNEAQ (reference sequence). The CDR3 loop spans 13 amino acids. In nucleotides, the CDR3 is TGTGCCAGCAGCTTATCACAGAGTTACGAGCAGTACTTC. Translation gives CASSLSQSYEQYF.

This sequence joins TRBV5-1 and TRBJ2-5, with 9 bases aligning to TRBD2. The trim removed 4 bases at V and 5 bases at J, leaving 15 bases unmatched. This CDR3 is built from 17 residues. The germline gives CDR1 SGHRS, CDR2 YFSETQ. The CDR3: CASSRPLMREGQETQYF. DNA for the CDR3: TGCGCCAGCAGCCGCCCCTTAATGCGGGAGGGCCAGGAGACCCAGTACTTC.

This chain uses TRBV4-1 with TRBJ2-7; D call uncertain. V was cut by 1 base and J by 3 bases, with 10 bases left in between. The CDR3 has 14 amino acids. Per the germline V gene, CDR1 is MGHRA and CDR2 is YSYEKL. The CDR3 region is CASSQVAWDYEQYF. CDR3 DNA sequence: TGCGCCAGCAGCCAAGTAGCTTGGGACTACGAGCAGTACTTC.

V usage is TRBV11-3 and J usage is TRBJ2-7; the D is unclear. The ends were cut back, 5 bases at V and 6 bases at J, with 11 bases in the middle. CDR1 SGHNT and CDR2 YENEEA come from the germline V gene. The CDR3 is made up of 12 amino acids. CDR3 protein: CASSSQGREQYF. CDR3 coding DNA: TGTGCCAGCAGCAGCCAAGGTCGCGAGCAGTACTTC.

This sequence joins TRBV29-1 and TRBJ2-1, with TRBD1 matching 12 bases. The CDR3 extends over 19 amino acids. The J segment lost 7 bases and the V segment lost 1 base, leaving 17 bases of the junction unmatched. Looked up from germline, CDR1 is SQVTM and CDR2 is ANQGSEA. CDR3 nucleotides: TGCAGCGTTGAAGTACCCACCGAATCCGGGACAGGGGGCTGGAATGAGCAGTTCTTC. Its translation is CSVEVPTESGTGGWNEQFF.

The sample holds one count of this clone. The chain carries TRBV5-4 and TRBJ2-7; TRBD2 is a possible D gene (6 bases). Germline V gene data show CDR1 as SGHNT and CDR2 as YYREEE (reference sequence). Trimming cost V 4 bases and J 6 bases, with 20 bases left between them. The CDR3 is made up of 15 amino acids. CDR3 residues: CASSARDSPPLEQYF. In DNA, the CDR3 is TGTGCCAGCAGCGCCCGGGACTCTCCTCCCCTCGAGCAGTACTTC.

The genes are TRBV5-4 and TRBJ1-2, with TRBD1 identical over 7 bases. The CDR3 extends over 13 amino acids. Germline values: CDR1 SGHNT, CDR2 YYREEE (reference sequence). Trimming cost V 4 bases and J 6 bases; bases outside gene matches: 6. The CDR3 reads CASSPDRADGYTF. DNA for the CDR3: TGTGCCAGCAGCCCAGACAGGGCCGATGGCTACACCTTC. Full variable domain (missing parts from reference TRBV5-4 and TRBJ1-2): ETGVTQSPTHLIKTRGQQVTLRCSSQSGHNTVSWYQQALGQGPQFIFQYYREEENGRGNFPPRFSGLQFPNYSSELNVNALELDDSALYLCASSPDRADGYTFGSGTRLTVV.

The chain employs TRBV7-9 and TRBJ1-5; TRBD1 might be the D (6 bases). CDR3 size: 14 residues. Deletions cut 4 bases from V and 2 bases from J, with 9 bases between. Germline CDR1 is SEHNR and CDR2 is FQNEAQ (reference sequence). For the CDR3, the DNA is TGTGCCAGCAGCTCGGGGGGCGGCAATCAGCCCCAGCATTTT. The encoded protein is CASSSGGGNQPQHF.

The gene calls are TRBV7-9 and TRBJ2-3; maybe TRBD2 (5 bases). Between the trimmed V and J ends, which lost 7 bases and 1 base, there was a span of 12 bases. This CDR3 contains 14 residues. CDR1 and CDR2 (germline): SEHNR, FQNEAQ (reference sequence). The CDR3 sequence is CASTSGMGTDTQYF. CDR3 nucleotides: TGTGCCAGCACCTCCGGGATGGGCACAGATACGCAGTATTTT.

The J gene is TRBJ2-7, the V gene TRBV5-1; 8 bases match TRBD1. Germline CDR1 reads SGHRS; CDR2 reads YFSETQ. V gave up 4 bases and J gave up 5 bases; unmatched junction bases: 11. This CDR3 comprises 15 residues. The CDR3 is CASSPERTGLDEQYF. The CDR3 bases are TGCGCCAGCAGCCCGGAACGGACAGGGTTGGACGAGCAGTACTTC.

The chain joins TRBV9 to TRBJ2-1; D is unresolved. There are 13 residues in the CDR3. Per germline, CDR1 SGDLS and CDR2 YYNGEE. Trimming left V 4 bases short and J 3 bases short, with 8 bases between. Here the CDR3 reads CASSSLYYNEQFF. The CDR3 region has the DNA TGTGCCAGCAGCTCCCTTTACTACAATGAGCAGTTCTTC.

V is TRBV6-4 and J is TRBJ2-3; TRBD2 matches 9 bases. V gave up 0 bases and J gave up 6 bases; unmatched junction bases: 7. The CDR3 is 16 amino acids. Germline V lookup: CDR1 MRHNA, CDR2 SNTAGT. This CDR3 is CASSDSTSGPTDTQYF. The CDR3 nucleotides are TGTGCCAGCAGTGACTCGACTAGCGGCCCCACGGATACGCAGTATTTT.

V gene TRBV7-9 combines with J gene TRBJ2-2; a possible D gene is TRBD1 (6 bases). Trimming took off 5 bases at V and 1 base at J, with 17 bases between the two ends. Germline assignment: CDR1 SEHNR and CDR2 FQNEAQ (reference sequence). The CDR3 covers 17 residues. In DNA, the CDR3 is TGTGCCAGCAGCCACCCCTCCACAGGGCGGAACACCGGGGAGCTGTTTTTT. Protein product: CASSHPSTGRNTGELFF.

The CDR3 nucleotides read TGTGCCAGCAGCGACGTCCCCATAGGGGAAAAACTGTTTTTT. It yields the protein CASSDVPIGEKLFF. This chain connects TRBV7-2 to TRBJ1-4; no reliable D call. CDR1 is SGHTA and CDR2 is FQGNSA in the germline V gene. The CDR3 spans 14 residues. The V end was cut by 5 bases, the J end by 8 bases, with 15 bases between.

The rearrangement links TRBV28 to TRBJ1-4, with D perhaps TRBD1 (6 bases). The germline CDR1 and CDR2 sequences are MDHEN and SYDVKM. Deletions cut 5 bases from V and 7 bases from J, with 20 bases between. This CDR3 spans 16 amino acids. CDR3 in amino acids: CASSSPYGTKGEKLFF. The CDR3 nucleotides are TGTGCCAGCAGTAGCCCCTACGGGACAAAAGGTGAAAAACTGTTTTTT.

The V call is TRBV15, the J call TRBJ1-5, with D possibly matching TRBD1 (5 bases). This CDR3 contains 15 residues. V lost 0 bases, J lost 2 bases, and 8 bases lay in between. Germline-derived CDR1 and CDR2 are LNHNV and YYDKDF (reference sequence). CDR3 sequence reads: CATSRERGGNQPQHF. DNA for the CDR3: TGTGCCACCAGCAGAGAAAGGGGAGGCAATCAGCCCCAGCATTTT.

As regards this clone: Other DNA sequences from this sample encode an identical CDR3 as well. This chain uses TRBV5-4 with TRBJ1-2, with 7 bases aligning to TRBD1. The J segment lost 5 bases and the V segment lost 5 bases, leaving 6 bases of the junction unmatched. The germline gives CDR1 SGHNT, CDR2 YYREEE (reference sequence). The CDR3 loop spans 13 amino acids. The CDR3 is CASRRGQGYGYTF. DNA of the CDR3: TGTGCCAGCAGAAGGGGGCAGGGGTATGGCTACACCTTC.

This chain uses TRBV7-9 with TRBJ1-1; perhaps TRBD1 as D (6 bases). CDR1 and CDR2 (germline): SEHNR, FQNEAQ (reference sequence). The CDR3 runs 12 residues. V lost 8 bases, J lost 7 bases, and 14 bases lay in between. DNA for the CDR3: TGTGCCAGCCCCCCGTCGACAGGTGAAGCTTTCTTT. It yields the protein CASPPSTGEAFF.

This chain joins TRBV7-9 and TRBJ1-1; 7 nucleotides match TRBD1. J lost 4 bases, V lost 3 bases, and 2 bases had no gene match. The CDR3 has 13 residues. The germline CDR1 and CDR2 sequences are SEHNR and FQNEAQ (reference sequence). The CDR3 coding sequence is TGTGCCAGCAGCTTCGAGGGGGCCACTGAAGCTTTCTTT. It codes for CASSFEGATEAFF.